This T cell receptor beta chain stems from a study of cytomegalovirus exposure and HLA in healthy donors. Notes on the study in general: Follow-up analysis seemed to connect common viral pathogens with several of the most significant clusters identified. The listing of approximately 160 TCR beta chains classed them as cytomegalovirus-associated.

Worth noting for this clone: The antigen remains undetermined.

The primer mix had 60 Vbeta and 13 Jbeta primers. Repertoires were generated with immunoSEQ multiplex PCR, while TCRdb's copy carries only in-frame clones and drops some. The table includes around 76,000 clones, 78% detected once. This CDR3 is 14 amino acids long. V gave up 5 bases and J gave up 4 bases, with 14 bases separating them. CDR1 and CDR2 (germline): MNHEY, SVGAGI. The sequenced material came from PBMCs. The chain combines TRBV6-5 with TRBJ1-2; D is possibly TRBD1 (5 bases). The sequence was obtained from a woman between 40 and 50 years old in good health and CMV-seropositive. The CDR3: CASSLDSLTYGYTF. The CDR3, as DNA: TGTGCCAGCAGTCTCGACAGCCTTACCTATGGCTACACCTTC.